A selection of T cell receptor beta chains follows, all from one sample in a study of cytomegalovirus exposure and HLA in healthy donors. Method: immunoSEQ multiplex PCR; TCRdb's copy keeps in-frame clones and lacks some. This table has over 200,000 clones, approximately 86% appearing once. Specimen: PBMCs. The receptors shown here come from a woman aged 18-29 years in good health and CMV-seronegative. Each CDR3 is given with its conserved first and last residue. The D gene is left open where the match is weak. Rows may omit the clone size; those that give it use once, few, many or a size class.

cdr3_aa: CASSQVPREGGNEQFF; cdr3_nt: TGCGCCAGCAGCCAAGTTCCCCGGGAGGGAGGTAATGAGCAGTTCTTC; v_call: TRBV4-1; d_call: TRBD2; clone_size: NA; j_call: TRBJ2-1
cdr3_aa: CASSPDRGRNYGYTF; cdr3_nt: TGTGCCAGCAGTCCAGACAGGGGCCGAAACTATGGCTACACCTTC; v_call: TRBV6-4; d_call: TRBD1; clone_size: NA; j_call: TRBJ1-2
cdr3_aa: CASSQSGEQYF; cdr3_nt: TGTGCCAGCAGCCAATCGGGGGAGCAGTACTTC; v_call: TRBV14; d_call: NA; clone_size: few; j_call: TRBJ2-7
cdr3_aa: CASSLAPSGKNTQYF; cdr3_nt: TGTGCCAGCAGTTTAGCCCCTAGCGGGAAAAATACGCAGTATTTT; v_call: TRBV28; d_call: TRBD2; clone_size: NA; j_call: TRBJ2-3
cdr3_aa: CASSSRSGRGDNEQFF; cdr3_nt: TGTGCCAGCAGCTCCCGTAGCGGGAGGGGAGACAATGAGCAGTTCTTC; v_call: TRBV13; d_call: TRBD2; clone_size: NA; j_call: TRBJ2-1
cdr3_aa: CASAGAHGYTF; cdr3_nt: TGTGCCAGCGCAGGGGCCCATGGCTACACCTTC; v_call: TRBV28; d_call: NA; clone_size: NA; j_call: TRBJ1-2
cdr3_aa: CASSLRSRQDELFF; cdr3_nt: TGTGCCAGCAGTTTAAGATCAAGGCAGGATGAACTGTTTTTT; v_call: TRBV27; d_call: NA; clone_size: NA; j_call: TRBJ1-4
cdr3_aa: CASLHTSALTQTGELFF; cdr3_nt: TGTGCCAGCCTCCATACTAGCGCGCTTACCCAAACCGGGGAGCTGTTTTTT; v_call: TRBV2; d_call: TRBD2; clone_size: NA; j_call: TRBJ2-2
cdr3_aa: CASSLGPSGETQYF; cdr3_nt: TGTGCCAGCAGCTTGGGGCCTAGCGGAGAGACCCAGTACTTC; v_call: TRBV5-4; d_call: TRBD2; clone_size: once; j_call: TRBJ2-5
cdr3_aa: CASSPGVGYEQYF; cdr3_nt: TGTGCCAGTAGTCCAGGGGTGGGGTACGAGCAGTACTTC; v_call: TRBV19; d_call: NA; clone_size: NA; j_call: TRBJ2-7
cdr3_aa: CASSPYGAANTEAFF; cdr3_nt: TGTGCCAGCAGCCCTTATGGGGCCGCCAACACTGAAGCTTTCTTT; v_call: TRBV28; d_call: NA; clone_size: NA; j_call: TRBJ1-1
cdr3_aa: CASSHPPGAAYEQYF; cdr3_nt: TGCGCCAGCAGCCATCCGCCGGGAGCCGCCTACGAGCAGTACTTC; v_call: TRBV4-1; d_call: NA; clone_size: NA; j_call: TRBJ2-7
cdr3_aa: CAISGTVSEQYF; cdr3_nt: TGTGCCATCAGCGGGACAGTCTCCGAGCAGTACTTC; v_call: TRBV10-3; d_call: TRBD1; clone_size: NA; j_call: TRBJ2-7
cdr3_aa: CASSLAGPYQETQYF; cdr3_nt: TGTGCCAGCAGCTTAGCGGGACCGTACCAAGAGACCCAGTACTTC; v_call: TRBV14; d_call: TRBD2; clone_size: few; j_call: TRBJ2-5
cdr3_aa: CASSPSLIATNEKLFF; cdr3_nt: TGTGCCAGCAGTCCTTCTCTCATAGCAACTAATGAAAAACTGTTTTTT; v_call: TRBV27; d_call: NA; clone_size: NA; j_call: TRBJ1-4
cdr3_aa: CASSPLQGALYGYTF; cdr3_nt: TGCGCCAGCAGCCCCCTACAGGGGGCCCTCTATGGCTACACCTTC; v_call: TRBV4-3; d_call: TRBD1; clone_size: NA; j_call: TRBJ1-2
cdr3_aa: CASSQELAIDTQYF; cdr3_nt: TGTGCCAGCAGCCAGGAACTAGCAATCGATACGCAGTATTTT; v_call: TRBV4-2; d_call: NA; clone_size: NA; j_call: TRBJ2-3
cdr3_aa: CASSPGTENTEAFF; cdr3_nt: TGTGCCAGCAGCCCCGGGACAGAGAACACTGAAGCTTTCTTT; v_call: TRBV28; d_call: TRBD1; clone_size: NA; j_call: TRBJ1-1
cdr3_aa: CASSQFITRDKPRVGHGYTF; cdr3_nt: TGCGCCAGCAGCCAGTTCATAACACGGGACAAACCAAGGGTGGGGCATGGCTACACCTTC; v_call: TRBV4-1; d_call: NA; clone_size: NA; j_call: TRBJ1-2
cdr3_aa: CASSSGTEYSYGYTF; cdr3_nt: TGTGCCAGCAGCTCCGGGACAGAATATTCTTATGGCTACACCTTC; v_call: TRBV7-9; d_call: TRBD1; clone_size: once; j_call: TRBJ1-2
cdr3_aa: CASTTAYEQYF; cdr3_nt: TGTGCCAGCACTACTGCTTACGAGCAGTACTTC; v_call: TRBV28; d_call: NA; clone_size: NA; j_call: TRBJ2-7
cdr3_aa: CASSPPGAGGAHEQYF; cdr3_nt: TGTGCCAGCAGTCCCCCCGGGGCGGGAGGGGCCCACGAGCAGTACTTC; v_call: TRBV28; d_call: TRBD2; clone_size: NA; j_call: TRBJ2-7
cdr3_aa: CASSFGVGGMNQPQHF; cdr3_nt: TGTGCCAGCAGTTTTGGGGTTGGGGGGATGAATCAGCCCCAGCATTTT; v_call: TRBV27; d_call: NA; clone_size: NA; j_call: TRBJ1-5
cdr3_aa: CASSSTGVGAEAFF; cdr3_nt: TGCGCCAGCAGCTCGACCGGTGTGGGCGCTGAAGCTTTCTTT; v_call: TRBV5-1; d_call: NA; clone_size: NA; j_call: TRBJ1-1
cdr3_aa: CATSKTADPGTEAFF; cdr3_nt: TGTGCCACCAGCAAAACAGCGGACCCCGGCACTGAAGCTTTCTTT; v_call: TRBV15; d_call: NA; clone_size: NA; j_call: TRBJ1-1
cdr3_aa: CASTPTGTGRTDTQYF; cdr3_nt: TGTGCCAGCACTCCTACTGGGACAGGACGCACAGATACGCAGTATTTT; v_call: TRBV2; d_call: TRBD1; clone_size: NA; j_call: TRBJ2-3
cdr3_aa: CASSLDDQADEQYF; cdr3_nt: TGTGCCAGCAGCTTAGACGACCAAGCGGACGAGCAGTACTTC; v_call: TRBV11-1; d_call: NA; clone_size: NA; j_call: TRBJ2-7
cdr3_aa: CASSLSGGGIREQYF; cdr3_nt: TGTGCCAGCAGTTTATCAGGGGGCGGTATTAGGGAGCAGTACTTC; v_call: TRBV28; d_call: TRBD1; clone_size: NA; j_call: TRBJ2-7
cdr3_aa: CASSLAQGGGGYEQYF; cdr3_nt: TGTGCCAGCAGCTTAGCGCAAGGAGGGGGGGGGTACGAGCAGTACTTC; v_call: TRBV7-9; d_call: NA; clone_size: NA; j_call: TRBJ2-7
cdr3_aa: CASSLVRGGRYEQYF; cdr3_nt: TGCGCCAGCAGCTTGGTAAGGGGGGGAAGATACGAGCAGTACTTC; v_call: TRBV5-1; d_call: NA; clone_size: NA; j_call: TRBJ2-7
cdr3_aa: CASITGQGGGYTF; cdr3_nt: TGTGCCAGCATCACGGGACAGGGGGGAGGCTACACCTTC; v_call: TRBV28; d_call: TRBD1; clone_size: NA; j_call: TRBJ1-2
cdr3_aa: CASSSSGRANGQYF; cdr3_nt: TGTGCCAGCAGCTCTAGCGGGAGGGCCAACGGGCAGTACTTC; v_call: TRBV7-9; d_call: TRBD2; clone_size: NA; j_call: TRBJ2-7
cdr3_aa: CASSPTGVGTQYF; cdr3_nt: TGTGCCAGCAGTCCGACAGGGGTCGGGACCCAGTACTTC; v_call: TRBV2; d_call: TRBD1; clone_size: NA; j_call: TRBJ2-5
cdr3_aa: CASSTSGRGRRYEQYF; cdr3_nt: TGTGCCAGCAGTACTAGCGGGAGGGGTCGGCGCTACGAGCAGTACTTC; v_call: TRBV2; d_call: TRBD2; clone_size: once; j_call: TRBJ2-7
cdr3_aa: CASSQERWDTQYF; cdr3_nt: TGCGCCAGCAGCCAAGAGAGATGGGATACGCAGTATTTT; v_call: TRBV4-1; d_call: NA; clone_size: NA; j_call: TRBJ2-3
cdr3_aa: CAWSGRQRGSYNEQFF; cdr3_nt: TGTGCCTGGAGTGGGCGTCAGCGGGGCTCCTACAATGAGCAGTTCTTC; v_call: TRBV30; d_call: TRBD2; clone_size: NA; j_call: TRBJ2-1
cdr3_aa: CASRDPGSNQPQHF; cdr3_nt: TGTGCCAGCAGGGACCCGGGATCAAATCAGCCCCAGCATTTT; v_call: TRBV27; d_call: NA; clone_size: NA; j_call: TRBJ1-5
cdr3_aa: CAISPYSGAKNIQYF; cdr3_nt: TGTGCCATCAGTCCATATTCAGGGGCCAAAAACATTCAGTACTTC; v_call: TRBV10-3; d_call: NA; clone_size: NA; j_call: TRBJ2-4
cdr3_aa: CASSFQGWNTEAFF; cdr3_nt: TGTGCCAGCAGCTTCCAGGGCTGGAACACTGAAGCTTTCTTT; v_call: TRBV5-6; d_call: NA; clone_size: NA; j_call: TRBJ1-1
cdr3_aa: CASSYSMEGEQYF; cdr3_nt: TGTGCCAGCAGTTACTCGATGGAGGGGGAGCAGTACTTC; v_call: TRBV6-5; d_call: NA; clone_size: NA; j_call: TRBJ2-7
cdr3_aa: CAWTGTGELFF; cdr3_nt: TGTGCCTGGACCGGGACCGGGGAGCTGTTTTTT; v_call: TRBV30; d_call: NA; clone_size: NA; j_call: TRBJ2-2
cdr3_aa: CASSGDSYEQYF; cdr3_nt: TGTGCCAGCAGTGGGGACAGCTACGAGCAGTACTTC; v_call: TRBV6-1; d_call: TRBD1; clone_size: NA; j_call: TRBJ2-7
cdr3_aa: CASSLRTRSSYEQYF; cdr3_nt: TGCGCCAGCAGCCTTCGGACTAGGAGCTCCTACGAGCAGTACTTC; v_call: TRBV4-1; d_call: TRBD2; clone_size: NA; j_call: TRBJ2-7
cdr3_aa: CASRTGGRGQEGTQYF; cdr3_nt: TGCGCCAGCAGAACAGGGGGCAGGGGTCAAGAGGGGACCCAGTACTTC; v_call: TRBV10-1; d_call: TRBD1; clone_size: many; j_call: TRBJ2-5
cdr3_aa: CASSQEGGYEQYF; cdr3_nt: TGCGCCAGCAGCCAAGAAGGAGGCTACGAGCAGTACTTC; v_call: TRBV4-3; d_call: NA; clone_size: NA; j_call: TRBJ2-7
cdr3_aa: CASSPPLAGDNEQFF; cdr3_nt: TGTGCCAGCAGCCCCCCCCTAGCGGGGGACAATGAGCAGTTCTTC; v_call: TRBV7-9; d_call: TRBD2; clone_size: NA; j_call: TRBJ2-1
cdr3_aa: CASSPSGGYEQYF; cdr3_nt: TGCGCCAGCAGCCCTAGCGGAGGCTACGAGCAGTACTTC; v_call: TRBV4-1; d_call: TRBD2; clone_size: NA; j_call: TRBJ2-7
cdr3_aa: CASSISGRTTDTQYF; cdr3_nt: TGTGCCAGCAGCATTAGCGGGAGAACCACAGATACGCAGTATTTT; v_call: TRBV9; d_call: TRBD2; clone_size: NA; j_call: TRBJ2-3
cdr3_aa: CASSLQSGPYEQYF; cdr3_nt: TGCGCCAGCAGCTTGCAAAGCGGACCCTACGAGCAGTACTTC; v_call: TRBV5-1; d_call: NA; clone_size: NA; j_call: TRBJ2-7
cdr3_aa: CASSLGGGAGAFF; cdr3_nt: TGCGCCAGCAGCTTGGGCGGGGGCGCGGGAGCTTTCTTT; v_call: TRBV5-1; d_call: NA; clone_size: NA; j_call: TRBJ1-1
cdr3_aa: CASSWASGRGSYEQYF; cdr3_nt: TGTGCCAGCAGTTGGGCTAGCGGGAGAGGCTCCTACGAGCAGTACTTC; v_call: TRBV28; d_call: TRBD2; clone_size: NA; j_call: TRBJ2-7
cdr3_aa: CASSGREGPLKTGELFF; cdr3_nt: TGCGCCAGCAGTGGGCGGGAGGGCCCCCTAAAGACCGGGGAGCTGTTTTTT; v_call: TRBV10-2; d_call: TRBD2; clone_size: NA; j_call: TRBJ2-2
cdr3_aa: CASSSTAGWDSHRASLAGNTIYF; cdr3_nt: TGCGCCAGCAGCTCCACTGCCGGTTGGGACAGCCACCGAGCATCTTTGGCTGGAAACACCATATATTTT; v_call: TRBV5-1; d_call: TRBD1; clone_size: NA; j_call: TRBJ1-3
cdr3_aa: CASSLGLRGGGGYTEAFF; cdr3_nt: TGTGCCAGCAGCTTGGGGCTAAGGGGGGGCGGAGGATACACTGAAGCTTTCTTT; v_call: TRBV5-6; d_call: NA; clone_size: NA; j_call: TRBJ1-1
cdr3_aa: CASGFGGSEQFF; cdr3_nt: TGTGCTAGTGGTTTTGGTGGCAGTGAGCAGTTCTTC; v_call: TRBV12-5; d_call: NA; clone_size: NA; j_call: TRBJ2-1
cdr3_aa: CASSATLAGGYEQYF; cdr3_nt: TGTGCCAGCAGTGCTACGTTAGCGGGGGGCTACGAGCAGTACTTC; v_call: TRBV27; d_call: TRBD2; clone_size: NA; j_call: TRBJ2-7
cdr3_aa: CASSPRWAGANVLTF; cdr3_nt: TGTGCCAGCAGCCCGAGGTGGGCTGGGGCCAACGTCCTGACTTTC; v_call: TRBV9; d_call: NA; clone_size: NA; j_call: TRBJ2-6
cdr3_aa: CASSGQGAYSNQPQHF; cdr3_nt: TGTGCCAGTAGCGGACAGGGGGCTTATAGCAATCAGCCCCAGCATTTT; v_call: TRBV19; d_call: TRBD1; clone_size: NA; j_call: TRBJ1-5
cdr3_aa: CASSVGGADTQYF; cdr3_nt: TGTGCCAGCAGCGTCGGAGGTGCAGATACGCAGTATTTT; v_call: TRBV5-4; d_call: NA; clone_size: NA; j_call: TRBJ2-3